This note documents a single T cell receptor (beta chain) sequence. Clones were sequenced by immunoSEQ multiplex PCR, and TCRdb holds only the in-frame ones, with some missing. This sample has under 45,000 clones, with 85% found just once. The data belong to a study of blood T cell repertoires in COVID-19. There are 15 residues in the CDR3. J gave up 3 bases and V 0 bases, and 6 bases lay outside the gene matches. Germline CDR1 and CDR2: SGDLS and YYNGEE. The chain links TRBV9 to TRBJ2-7; the match to TRBD2 covers 7 bases. The sequence was obtained from a human donor in a cohort sampled during active COVID-19. Sample: peripheral blood. The CDR3 DNA is TGTGCCAGCAGCGTAGCGGTGGGGGGGTTCTACGAGCAGTACTTC. Its translation: CASSVAVGGFYEQYF.